This T cell receptor (beta chain) was sequenced during a study of breast tumors, draining lymph nodes, adjacent tissues. Broader study findings: Tumor and nontumor repertoires were significantly more similar in luminal-like than in basal-like breast cancer. The lymph node origin of tumor T cells was framed as consistent with a hypothesis, not demonstrated. The data were judged consistent with most tumor T cells coming from lymph node and expanding in tumor. Tumor TCR diversity was below lymph nodes but above nontumor tissue.

TCRdb itself ran the multiplex PCR reads through MiXCR, one entry per CDR3 protein. Among around 25,000 distinct CDR3 sequences, approximately 23% were seen once, and the ten largest hold approximately 13%. CDR3 length: 11 residues. J lost 8 bases, V lost 4 bases, and 3 bases had no gene match. CDR1 and CDR2 from the germline V gene are DFQATT and SNEGSKA (reference sequence). Points on this clonotype: What it recognizes is unknown.

The receptor was derived from a female donor with breast cancer. Some clones in this sample may be carry-over from other donors' samples. The sequenced sample consisted of breast tumor tissue. The chain recombines TRBV20-1 with TRBJ1-1, with 8 bases that match TRBD1. The CDR3 region has the DNA TGCAGTGCTATGGACAGGGAAGAAGCTTTCTTT. The encoded protein is CSAMDREEAFF.